This T cell receptor beta chain was found in a study of blood T cell repertoires in COVID-19. Across the study: Whether acute or convalescent, the COVID-19 samples came from the United States, Italy and Spain. The analysed material was cDNA or gDNA that came from T cells, B-cell-depleted T cells, or PBMCs.

Followed longitudinally, the Seattle patients had been enrolled during active infection. The V gene's germline CDR1 is LGHNA and CDR2 YNFKEQ. The V and J ends lost 5 bases and 2 bases, in that order; junction bases with no gene match: 4. The CDR3 extends over 14 amino acids. This clone was picked up one time. Original processing methods: The authors estimated nucleated cell counts from reference gene primer amplification. Measured with immunoSEQ multiplex PCR; TCRdb has only the in-frame clones, and not every one. The DNA was the basis for D and trimming; V, J and clone size are from that table. This table holds under 200,000 clones, 70% to 90% found once.

This sequence originates from an older woman with COVID-19, enrolled during active disease. Sequenced sample: peripheral blood. The chain is built from TRBV4-2 and TRBJ2-5, with TRBD2 identical over 8 bases. The CDR3 coding sequence is TGTGCCAGCAGCACCGGGGGGGGACAAGAGACCCAGTACTTC. Translating gives CASSTGGGQETQYF.